A selection of T cell receptor beta chains follows, all from one sample in a study of T cell responses to AZD1222 COVID-19 vaccine. TCRdb keeps only in-frame clones here, not all; method: immunoSEQ multiplex PCR. The sample holds over 130,000 clones, 80% to 95% seen once. The source was peripheral blood, collected 28 days after the second AZD1222 dose. Source of these receptors: an adult who received the AZD1222 COVID-19 vaccine. Both conserved end residues are part of each CDR3.

j_gene,v_gene,CDR3aa
TRBJ1-1,TRBV28,CASSLLSQGGTEAFF
TRBJ1-1,TRBV5-1,CASSGGPMEAFF
TRBJ1-4,TRBV6-5,CASRGGGATNEKLFF
TRBJ1-2,TRBV28,CASSPNPQGAYGYTF
TRBJ1-2,TRBV18,CASSPALDGYTF
TRBJ2-2,TRBV24-1,CATSSKLANTGELFF
TRBJ1-6,TRBV18,CASAARNSPLHF
TRBJ2-2,TRBV14,CASSATRPANTGELFF
TRBJ1-2,TRBV11-2,CASSLGTGIYGYTF
TRBJ2-7,TRBV18,CASSTRDGPYEQYF
TRBJ2-2,TRBV6-6,CASSYLRGRTGELFF
TRBJ2-2,TRBV6-5,CASSSQGAANTGELFF
TRBJ1-6,TRBV11-2,CASSQGGRRNSPLHF
TRBJ2-3,TRBV18,CASSPEQGYTDTQYF
TRBJ2-1,TRBV5-1,CASSGEDRGINEQFF
TRBJ2-7,TRBV28,CASSIYYEQYF
TRBJ2-5,TRBV27,CASSPQAGWEETQYF
TRBJ2-7,TRBV7-9,CASSLSYEQYF
TRBJ1-1,TRBV19,CASSDTRDGKTEAFF
TRBJ1-1,TRBV6-4,CASSLGPNTEAFF
TRBJ1-2,TRBV28,CASGDRVDYGYTF
TRBJ2-1,TRBV3-1/TRBV3-2,CASSPLGGRNEQFF
TRBJ2-7,TRBV3-1/TRBV3-2,CASSQDGDSSYEQYF
TRBJ2-7,TRBV7-8,CASSFSGTGRYEQYF
TRBJ2-1,TRBV4-2,CASSQDNEGEEFF
TRBJ1-1,TRBV18,CASSVEQGAQTEAFF
TRBJ1-2,TRBV6-6,CASSYEGQGGGYTF
TRBJ1-2,TRBV6-5,CASSQLDRAYGYTF
TRBJ1-2,TRBV11-2,CASSPLRGRGFGYTF
TRBJ1-1,TRBV18,CASSGQYTEAFF
TRBJ1-3,TRBV4-1,CAHDREISGNTIYF
TRBJ2-1,TRBV29-1,CSVDGKTGHTYNEQFF
TRBJ1-2,TRBV27,CASSLWGADTAVGYTF
TRBJ1-1,TRBV19,CASSIMENTEAFF
TRBJ1-2,TRBV12-3/TRBV12-4,CASSLRVGYGYTF